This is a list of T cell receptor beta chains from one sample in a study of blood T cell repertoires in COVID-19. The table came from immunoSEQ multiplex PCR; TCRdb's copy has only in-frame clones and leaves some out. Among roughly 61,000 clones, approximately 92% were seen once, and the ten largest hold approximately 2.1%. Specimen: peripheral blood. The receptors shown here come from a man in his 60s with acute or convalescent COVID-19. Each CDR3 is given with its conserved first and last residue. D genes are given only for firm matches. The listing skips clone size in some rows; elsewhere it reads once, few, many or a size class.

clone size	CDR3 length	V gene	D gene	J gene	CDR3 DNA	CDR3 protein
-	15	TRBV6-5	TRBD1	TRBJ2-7	TGTGCCAGCAGTCCCGGACAGGGGCAGTTCTACGAGCAGTACTTC	CASSPGQGQFYEQYF
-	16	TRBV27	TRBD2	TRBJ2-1	TGTGCCAGCAGTGCAAGGACTAGCGGGATGGGTAATGAGCAGTTCTTC	CASSARTSGMGNEQFF
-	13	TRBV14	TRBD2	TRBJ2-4	TGTGCCAGCAGCCAGGGACTAGCGGACATTCAGTACTTC	CASSQGLADIQYF
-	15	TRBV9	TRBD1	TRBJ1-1	TGTGCCAGCAGCCCCGGGACAGGGGGCGGGACTGAAGCTTTCTTT	CASSPGTGGGTEAFF
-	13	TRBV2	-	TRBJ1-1	TGTGCCAGCAGCCCGGACAACGCCCCTGAAGCTTTCTTT	CASSPDNAPEAFF
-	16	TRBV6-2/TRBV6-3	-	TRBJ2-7	TGTGCCAGCAGTTACTACCTCGACACGGGGAACTACGAGCAGTACTTC	CASSYYLDTGNYEQYF
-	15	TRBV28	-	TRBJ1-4	TGTGCCAGCAGTTTTGGCCCAGCAACTAATGAAAAACTGTTTTTT	CASSFGPATNEKLFF
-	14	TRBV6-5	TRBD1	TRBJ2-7	TGTGCCAGCAGTTACGAGACAGGGGCCTACGAGCAGTACTTC	CASSYETGAYEQYF
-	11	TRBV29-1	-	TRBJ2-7	TGCAGCGTTCCAGGGGCCTACGAGCAGTACTTC	CSVPGAYEQYF
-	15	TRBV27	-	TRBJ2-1	TGTGCCAGCAGTTACCCCGAGAGCTCCTACAATGAGCAGTTCTTC	CASSYPESSYNEQFF
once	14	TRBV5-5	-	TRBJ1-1	TGTGCCAGCAGCTTGTGGGCGATGAACACTGAAGCTTTCTTT	CASSLWAMNTEAFF
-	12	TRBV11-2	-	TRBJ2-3	TGTGCCAGCGGCGGGAGCACAGATACGCAGTATTTT	CASGGSTDTQYF
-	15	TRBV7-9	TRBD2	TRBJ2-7	TGTGCCAGCAGCTTAGCACTAGCGGGAGAGTACGAGCAGTACTTC	CASSLALAGEYEQYF
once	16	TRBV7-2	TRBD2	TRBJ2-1	TGTGCCAGCAGCCAGCGGACTAGCGGGGTACTCAATGAGCAGTTCTTC	CASSQRTSGVLNEQFF
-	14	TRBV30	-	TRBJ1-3	TGTGCCTGGGGGCTAGGGGGAGCTGGAAACACCATATATTTT	CAWGLGGAGNTIYF
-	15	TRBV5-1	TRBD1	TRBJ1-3	TGCGCCAGCAGTATTGGGGACAGGGTTGGAAACACCATATATTTT	CASSIGDRVGNTIYF
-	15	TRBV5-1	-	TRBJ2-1	TGCGCCAGCAGCCGGGGACCGTCGGGCGGGGATGAGCAGTTCTTC	CASSRGPSGGDEQFF
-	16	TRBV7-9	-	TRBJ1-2	TGTGCCAGCAGCTTAGTATCAGCCCTAATGACAGGCCTCCATCTCTTC	CASSLVSALMTGLHLF
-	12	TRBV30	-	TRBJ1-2	TGTGCCTGGAGTGTGACAGGCTATGGCTACACCTTC	CAWSVTGYGYTF
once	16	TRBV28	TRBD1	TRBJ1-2	TGTGCCAGCAGTAGGACAGGGGGCTTACTCCTAGGTGGCTACACCTTC	CASSRTGGLLLGGYTF
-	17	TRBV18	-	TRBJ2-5	TGTGCCAGCTCACCAAAGCTAAACCTCTCGGGGTACGGGACCCAGTACTTC	CASSPKLNLSGYGTQYF
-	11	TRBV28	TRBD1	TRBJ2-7	TGTGCCAGCAGTCTGGACAGGGAGCAGTACTTC	CASSLDREQYF
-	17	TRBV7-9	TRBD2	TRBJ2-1	TGTGCCAGCAGCTTAGGCGCCGGACTAGCGGGAACTAATGAGCAGTTCTTC	CASSLGAGLAGTNEQFF
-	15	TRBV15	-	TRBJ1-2	TGTGCCACCAGCAGAGAGGGCCCGGGGAAACGTGGCTACACCTTC	CATSREGPGKRGYTF
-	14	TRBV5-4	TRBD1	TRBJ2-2	TGTGCCAGCAGCCGGACAGGGGACACCGGGGAGCTGTTTTTT	CASSRTGDTGELFF
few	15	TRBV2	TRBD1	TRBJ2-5	TGTGCCAGCACCCCGGACAGGGGTCCCGCCGAGACCCAGTACTTC	CASTPDRGPAETQYF
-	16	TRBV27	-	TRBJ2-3	TGTGCCAGCAGCCACACTTTACAGCCGGGCACAGATACGCAGTATTTT	CASSHTLQPGTDTQYF
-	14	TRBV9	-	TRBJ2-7	TGTGCCAGCAGCTCCGGGGGACGCCCGAACGAGCAGTACTTC	CASSSGGRPNEQYF
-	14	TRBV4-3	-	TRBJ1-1	TGCGCCAGCAGCCAAAAGGCGGGGGACACTGAAGCTTTCTTT	CASSQKAGDTEAFF
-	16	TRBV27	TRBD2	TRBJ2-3	TGTGCCAGCAGTCCTCTAGCGGGACCCCGCACAGATACGCAGTATTTT	CASSPLAGPRTDTQYF
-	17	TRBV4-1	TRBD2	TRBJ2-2	TGCGCCAGCAGCCAAGGTCCCCTAGCGGGAGAGGTCGGGGAGCTGTTTTTT	CASSQGPLAGEVGELFF
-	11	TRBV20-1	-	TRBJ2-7	TGCAGTGCTAGTCTTGCGTACGAGCAGTACTTC	CSASLAYEQYF
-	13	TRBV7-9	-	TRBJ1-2	TGTGCCAGCAGCCAGCCGTCGACTCGGGGCTACACCTTC	CASSQPSTRGYTF
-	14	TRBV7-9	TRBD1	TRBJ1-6	TGTGCCAGCAGCTCCGGGACAGGGAATTCACCCCTCCACTTT	CASSSGTGNSPLHF
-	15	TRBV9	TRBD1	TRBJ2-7	TGTGCCAGCAGCGGCGCCGGGACAGGGACCTACGAGCAGTACTTC	CASSGAGTGTYEQYF
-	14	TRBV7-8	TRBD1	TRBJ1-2	TGTGCCAGCAGCGGACGGACAGGAAACTATGGCTACACCTTC	CASSGRTGNYGYTF
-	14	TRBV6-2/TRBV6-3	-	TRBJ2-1	TGTGCCAGCAGTTACTCTTGGGAGACCCATGAGCAGTTCTTC	CASSYSWETHEQFF
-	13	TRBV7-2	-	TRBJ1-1	TGTGCCAGCAGCCGGACAATTGGATTTGAAGCTTTCTTT	CASSRTIGFEAFF
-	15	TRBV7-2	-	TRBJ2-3	TGTGCCAGCATCGACTATCGGACTAACACAGATACGCAGTATTTT	CASIDYRTNTDTQYF
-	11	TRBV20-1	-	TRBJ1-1	TGCAGTGCAACAGGGCGGACTGAAGCTTTCTTT	CSATGRTEAFF
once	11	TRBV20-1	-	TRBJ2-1	TGCAGTGCCTGGGCAAGCTATGAGCAGTTCTTC	CSAWASYEQFF